Included here is one T cell receptor beta chain sequence, with context. Authors' methods: Amplification with reference gene primers provided the estimates of nucleated cell counts. The repertoire was sequenced with immunoSEQ multiplex PCR; TCRdb's copy has only in-frame clones and lacks some. V, J and clone size are taken as reported in that table, and D and trimming were inferred from the DNA itself. There are 90,000 to 120,000 clones in the sample; more than 70% occur only once, and approximately 4.3% lies in the top ten. This entry comes from a study of blood T cell repertoires in COVID-19. Germline CDR1 SEHNR, CDR2 FQNEAQ (reference sequence). With 4 bases clipped from V and 7 bases from J, the junction kept 7 bases outside the gene matches. CDR3 size: 14 residues.

V usage is TRBV7-9 and J usage is TRBJ2-7; 10 bases fit TRBD1. Sequenced sample: peripheral blood. The sequence derives from a man between 65 and 85 years old with acute or convalescent COVID-19. CDR3: CASSYRDRGWEQYF. The CDR3 DNA reads TGTGCCAGCAGCTACCGGGACAGGGGCTGGGAGCAGTACTTC.